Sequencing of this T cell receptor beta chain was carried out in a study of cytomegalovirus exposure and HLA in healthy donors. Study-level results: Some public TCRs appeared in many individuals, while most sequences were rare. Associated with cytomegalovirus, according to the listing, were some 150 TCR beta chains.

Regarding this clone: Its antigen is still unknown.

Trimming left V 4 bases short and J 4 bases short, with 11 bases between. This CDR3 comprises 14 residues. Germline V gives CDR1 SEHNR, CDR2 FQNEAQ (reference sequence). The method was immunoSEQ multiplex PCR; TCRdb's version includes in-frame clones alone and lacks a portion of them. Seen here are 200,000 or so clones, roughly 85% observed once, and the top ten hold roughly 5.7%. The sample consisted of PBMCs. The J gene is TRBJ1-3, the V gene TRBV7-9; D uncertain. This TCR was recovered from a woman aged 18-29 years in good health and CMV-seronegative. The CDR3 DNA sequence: TGTGCCAGCAGCTCCAGACACCGAGGAAACACCATATATTTT. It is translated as CASSSRHRGNTIYF.